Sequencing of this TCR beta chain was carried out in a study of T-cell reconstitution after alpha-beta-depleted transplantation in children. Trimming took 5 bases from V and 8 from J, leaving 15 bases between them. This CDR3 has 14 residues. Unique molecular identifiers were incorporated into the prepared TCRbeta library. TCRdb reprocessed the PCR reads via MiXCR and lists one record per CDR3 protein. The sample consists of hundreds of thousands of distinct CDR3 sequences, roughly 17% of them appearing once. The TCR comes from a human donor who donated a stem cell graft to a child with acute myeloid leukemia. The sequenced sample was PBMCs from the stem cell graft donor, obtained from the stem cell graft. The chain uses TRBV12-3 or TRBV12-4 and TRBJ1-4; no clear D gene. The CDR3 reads CASSLTPRREKLFF. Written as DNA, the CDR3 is TGTGCCAGCAGTCTGACACCCCGGAGAGAAAAACTGTTTTTT.